The following is a T cell receptor beta chain sequence with its context. The table came from immunoSEQ multiplex PCR; TCRdb's copy has only in-frame clones and leaves some out. The repertoire holds tens of thousands of clones, roughly 89% seen once, with more than 10% in the top ten. These data are taken from a study of blood T cell repertoires in COVID-19. Study details: The cDNA or gDNA used as material had been derived from T cells, B-cell-depleted T cells, or PBMCs.

The CDR3 totals 14 residues. After removal of 7 bases from V and 7 bases from J, the junction contained 7 bases not matched to a gene. Germline V gives CDR1 MNHEY, CDR2 SVGAGI. This TCR was recovered from an elderly woman with active or convalescent COVID-19. This chain links TRBV6-5 with TRBJ1-6; TRBD1 agrees at 7 bases. Sequences were obtained from peripheral blood. CDR3 DNA: TGTGCCAGCACCCCGGGACAGCGCAATTCACCCCTCCACTTT. This gives the protein CASTPGQRNSPLHF.